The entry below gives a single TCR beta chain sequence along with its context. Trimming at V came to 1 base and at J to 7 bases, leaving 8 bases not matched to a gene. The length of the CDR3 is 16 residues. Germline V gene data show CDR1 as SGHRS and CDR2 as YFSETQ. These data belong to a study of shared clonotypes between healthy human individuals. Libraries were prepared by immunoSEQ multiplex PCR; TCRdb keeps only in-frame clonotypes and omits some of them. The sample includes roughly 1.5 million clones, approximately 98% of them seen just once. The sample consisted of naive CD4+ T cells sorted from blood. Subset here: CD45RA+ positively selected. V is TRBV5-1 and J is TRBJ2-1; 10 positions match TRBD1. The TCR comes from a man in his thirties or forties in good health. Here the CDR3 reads CASSLRGQGYENEQFF. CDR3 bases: TGCGCCAGCAGCTTGCGGGGACAGGGGTATGAGAATGAGCAGTTCTTC.